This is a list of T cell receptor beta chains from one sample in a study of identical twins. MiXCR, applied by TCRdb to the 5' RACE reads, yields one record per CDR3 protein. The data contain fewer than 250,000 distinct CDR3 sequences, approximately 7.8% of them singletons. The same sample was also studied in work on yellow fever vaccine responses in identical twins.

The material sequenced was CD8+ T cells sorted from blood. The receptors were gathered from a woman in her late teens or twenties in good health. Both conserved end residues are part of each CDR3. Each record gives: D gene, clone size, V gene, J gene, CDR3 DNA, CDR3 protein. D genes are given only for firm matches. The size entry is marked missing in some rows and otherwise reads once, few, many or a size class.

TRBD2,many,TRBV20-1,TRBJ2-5,TGCAGTGCTAGAGATAAGCCAGCGGGGGGCCCGAGGACCCAGTACTTC,CSARDKPAGGPRTQYF
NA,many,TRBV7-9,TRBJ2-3,TGTGCCAGCAGCTTAGGTATCCAGAACACAGATACGCAGTATTTT,CASSLGIQNTDTQYF
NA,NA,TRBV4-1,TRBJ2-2,TGCGCCAGCAGCCCCTCCCCCCTGGGCCGGGAGCTGTTTTTT,CASSPSPLGRELFF
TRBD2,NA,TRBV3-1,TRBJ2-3,TGTGCCATCAGTTTAGACCCTAGCGGGGGGCTAACCACAGATACGCAGTATTTT,CAISLDPSGGLTTDTQYF
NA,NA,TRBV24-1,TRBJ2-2,TGTGCCACCAGTGGACAGACTTACACCGGGGAGCTGTTTTTT,CATSGQTYTGELFF
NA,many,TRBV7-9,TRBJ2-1,TGTGCCAGCAGTTTAGGGTCGAATGAGCAGTTCTTC,CASSLGSNEQFF
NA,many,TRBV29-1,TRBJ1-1,TGCAGCGTCACCGGGACGGTGAACACTGAAGCTTTCTTT,CSVTGTVNTEAFF
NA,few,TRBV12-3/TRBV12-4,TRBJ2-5,TGTGCCAGCAGCTCGGACCGCGTCACCCAGTACTTC,CASSSDRVTQYF
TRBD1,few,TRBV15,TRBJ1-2,TGTGCCACCAGCAGAGATGCACAGGGGGTTACCTATGGCTACACCTTC,CATSRDAQGVTYGYTF
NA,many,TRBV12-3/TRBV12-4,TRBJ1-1,TGTGCCAGCAGTCCTTGGACTCTGGGGGTTGGGGACACTGAAGCTTTCTTT,CASSPWTLGVGDTEAFF
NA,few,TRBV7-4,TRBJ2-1,TGTGCCAGCAGCTTCCAGGTTTTCTACAATGAGCAGTTCTTC,CASSFQVFYNEQFF
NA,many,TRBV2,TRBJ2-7,TGTGCCAGCAGTGAAGTCTACGAGCAGTACTTC,CASSEVYEQYF
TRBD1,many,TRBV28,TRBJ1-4,TGTGCCAGCAGTACCACCTGGACAGGGACTAATGAAAAACTGTTTTTT,CASSTTWTGTNEKLFF
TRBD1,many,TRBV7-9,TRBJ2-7,TGTGCCAGCAGCTCACGGGACAGGGTGGTCGAGCAGTACTTC,CASSSRDRVVEQYF
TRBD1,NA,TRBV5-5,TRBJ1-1,TGTGCCAGCAGGAGTCCGGGACAGGGGACGGTGGAAGCTTTCTTT,CASRSPGQGTVEAFF
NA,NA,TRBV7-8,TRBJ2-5,TGTGCCAGCAGCTTAAAGGGTGGGGCCAAAGAGACCCAGTACTTC,CASSLKGGAKETQYF
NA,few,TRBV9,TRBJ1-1,TGTGCCAGCAGCGTAGGTTGGGGAGGGAACACTGAAGCTTTCTTT,CASSVGWGGNTEAFF
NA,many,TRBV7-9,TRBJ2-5,TGTGCCAGCAGTATGTACAGGGCTGAGACCCAGTACTTC,CASSMYRAETQYF
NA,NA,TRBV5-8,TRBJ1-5,TGTGCCAGCAGCGACCGCGGGGCCCAGCATTTT,CASSDRGAQHF
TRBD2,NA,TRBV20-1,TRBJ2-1,TGCAGTGCCCATGGACTAGCGGGGGGCTATGAGCAGTTCTTC,CSAHGLAGGYEQFF
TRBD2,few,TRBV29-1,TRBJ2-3,TGCAGCGTTGAACTAGCGGTGTCCACAGATACGCAGTATTTT,CSVELAVSTDTQYF
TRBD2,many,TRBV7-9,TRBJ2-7,TGTGCCAGCAGCGAAGACGTAGCGGGAGCACGGGAGCAGTACTTC,CASSEDVAGAREQYF
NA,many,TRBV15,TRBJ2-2,TGTGCCACCAGCAGAGATCCCCCCGGGGAGCTGTTTTTT,CATSRDPPGELFF
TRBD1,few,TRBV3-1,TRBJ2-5,TGTGCCAGCAGCCAAGAACTTGGACAGGGGGAGACCCAGTACTTC,CASSQELGQGETQYF
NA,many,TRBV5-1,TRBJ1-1,TGCGCCAGCAGAGCGCGCCCAGCTTTCTTT,CASRARPAFF
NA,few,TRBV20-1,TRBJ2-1,TGCAGTGCTAGAGATTTCGGGGAGGAGCAGTTCTTC,CSARDFGEEQFF
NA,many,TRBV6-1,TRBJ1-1,TGTGCCAGCAGTGGAGACAGATCGAACACTGAAGCTTTCTTT,CASSGDRSNTEAFF
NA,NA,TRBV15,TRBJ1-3,TGTGCCACCAGCAACGGTGGAAACACCATATATTTT,CATSNGGNTIYF
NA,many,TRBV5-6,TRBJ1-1,TGTGCCAGCAGCTTGGCCCTTTCACCGAACACTGAAGCTTTCTTT,CASSLALSPNTEAFF
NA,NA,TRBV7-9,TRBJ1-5,TGTGCCAGCAGTCGGACCGGGACTGGAGATCAGCCCCAGCATTTT,CASSRTGTGDQPQHF
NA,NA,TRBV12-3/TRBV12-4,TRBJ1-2,TGTGCCAGCAGTTTATCAGGACAGCTTGGCTACACCTTC,CASSLSGQLGYTF
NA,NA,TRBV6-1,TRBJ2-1,TGTGCCAGCAGTGAAACGGGGCGGAACGAGCAGTTCTTC,CASSETGRNEQFF
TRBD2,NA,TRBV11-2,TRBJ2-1,TGTGCCAGCAGCTTAGGGACTAGCGGATTAAATGAGCAGTTCTTC,CASSLGTSGLNEQFF
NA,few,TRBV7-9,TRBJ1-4,TGTGCCAGCAGCCCCACTGGGGGGACGCGGAATGAAAAACTGTTTTTT,CASSPTGGTRNEKLFF
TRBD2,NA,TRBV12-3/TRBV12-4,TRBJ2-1,TGTGCCAGCAGTTCGGTTGGTCGGGAGGACGACAATGAGCAGTTCTTC,CASSSVGREDDNEQFF
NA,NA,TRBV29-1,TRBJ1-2,TGCAGCGTTGAAGCCCCGGGGGGGTATGGCTACACCTTC,CSVEAPGGYGYTF
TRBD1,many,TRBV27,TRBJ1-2,TGTGCCAGCAGTTTAGACAGGGCTAACTATGGCTACACCTTC,CASSLDRANYGYTF
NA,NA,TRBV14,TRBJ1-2,TGTGCCAGCAGCCACAGGCCACCCAAACGAGCTAACTATGGCTACACCTTC,CASSHRPPKRANYGYTF
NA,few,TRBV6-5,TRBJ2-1,TGTGCCAGCAGTTACTCTGGGGCTACAATGGATGAGCAGTTCTTC,CASSYSGATMDEQFF
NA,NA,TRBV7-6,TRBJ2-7,TGTGCCAGCAGCTTAGCGAGTGGTGAGCAGTACTTC,CASSLASGEQYF
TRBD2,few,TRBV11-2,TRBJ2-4,TGTGCCAGCAGCCCGGGACTAGTAGTAGCCAAAAACATTCAGTACTTC,CASSPGLVVAKNIQYF
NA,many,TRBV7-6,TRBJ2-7,TGTGCCAGCAGCTTAGGAGGGACGTGGGAGTCCTACGAGCAGTACTTC,CASSLGGTWESYEQYF
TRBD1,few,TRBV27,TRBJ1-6,TGTGCCAGCAGGGGGGACAGGGAAAATTCACCCCTCCACTTT,CASRGDRENSPLHF
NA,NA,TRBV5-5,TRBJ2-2,TGTGCCAGCAGCTTGGTTCAGGGGATTACCGGGGAGCTGTTTTTT,CASSLVQGITGELFF
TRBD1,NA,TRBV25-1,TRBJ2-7,TGTGCCAGCAGGGCCGGGACAGGGGGGCAAGAGCAGTACTTC,CASRAGTGGQEQYF
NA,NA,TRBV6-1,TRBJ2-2,TGTGCCAGCAACCTAGTTTGGCCGGGACGGATGAACACCGGGGAGCTGTTTTTT,CASNLVWPGRMNTGELFF
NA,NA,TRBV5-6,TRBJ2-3,TGTGCCAGCAGCTTCGGCGGGGTTGGGACAGATACGCAGTATTTT,CASSFGGVGTDTQYF
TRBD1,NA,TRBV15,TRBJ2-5,TGTGCCACCAGCCTCTCCCTGGACAGGGGCGAAGAGACCCAGTACTTC,CATSLSLDRGEETQYF
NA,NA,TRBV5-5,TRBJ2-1,TGTGCCAGCAGCTTTTATGACAGCCTTTACAATGAGCAGTTCTTC,CASSFYDSLYNEQFF
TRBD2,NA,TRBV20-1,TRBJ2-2,TGCAGTGCTATGGGACTAAACACCGGGGAGCTGTTTTTT,CSAMGLNTGELFF
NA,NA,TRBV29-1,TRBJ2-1,TGCAGCGTTGGCGGCGGGATTTGGAATGAGCAGTTCTTC,CSVGGGIWNEQFF
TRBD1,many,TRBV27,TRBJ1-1,TGTGCCAGCAGTTGGGGGACAGGAAACACTGAAGCTTTCTTT,CASSWGTGNTEAFF